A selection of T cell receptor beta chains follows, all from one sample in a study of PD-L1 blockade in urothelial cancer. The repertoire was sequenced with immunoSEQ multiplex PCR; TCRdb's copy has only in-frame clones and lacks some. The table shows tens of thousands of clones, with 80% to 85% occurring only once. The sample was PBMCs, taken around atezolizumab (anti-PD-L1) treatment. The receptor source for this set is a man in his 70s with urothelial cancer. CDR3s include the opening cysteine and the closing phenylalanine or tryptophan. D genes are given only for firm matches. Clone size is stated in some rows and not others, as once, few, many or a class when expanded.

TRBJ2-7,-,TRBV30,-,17,TGTGCCTGGAGCGGGAGGACAGCCTACTCGGCCATCTACGAGCAGTACTTC,CAWSGRTAYSAIYEQYF
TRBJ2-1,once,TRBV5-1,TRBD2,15,TGCGCCAGCAGCTTCCTAGCGGGAGCGGGTAATGAGCAGTTCTTC,CASSFLAGAGNEQFF
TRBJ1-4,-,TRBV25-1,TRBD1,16,TGTGCCAGCAGTGAACCACCCGGCAGGGGGGAAGAAAAACTGTTTTTT,CASSEPPGRGEEKLFF
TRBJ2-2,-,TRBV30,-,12,TGTGCCTGGAGTAGGACTACCGGGGAGCTGTTTTTT,CAWSRTTGELFF
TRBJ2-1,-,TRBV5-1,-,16,TGCGCCAGCAGCTTGGGCCCACGAGGGGGGGGCAATGAGCAGTTCTTC,CASSLGPRGGGNEQFF
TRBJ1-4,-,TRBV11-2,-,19,TGTGCCAGCAGCTTAGCGGGAGAATTCGAGGTCACAGGTGGTGAAAAACTGTTTTTT,CASSLAGEFEVTGGEKLFF
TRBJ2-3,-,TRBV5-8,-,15,TGTGCCAGCAGCCCCCCCGGGAGTTCTGGAGATACGCAGTATTTT,CASSPPGSSGDTQYF
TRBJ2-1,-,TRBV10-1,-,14,TGCGCCAGCAGTGAGGCTACTTCCTACAATGAGCAGTTCTTC,CASSEATSYNEQFF
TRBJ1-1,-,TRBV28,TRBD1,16,TGTGCCAGCAGCCCCTTTAAGGGGGCAAAGGACACTGAAGCTTTCTTT,CASSPFKGAKDTEAFF
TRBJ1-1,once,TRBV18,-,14,TGTGCCAGCTCACCACCCTCTCCAGGGCCTGGCGCTTTCTTT,CASSPPSPGPGAFF
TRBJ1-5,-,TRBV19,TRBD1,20,TGTGCCAGTAGTCATCGGCGGGGGACAGGGGAAGTAATTAGCAATCAGCCCCAGCATTTT,CASSHRRGTGEVISNQPQHF
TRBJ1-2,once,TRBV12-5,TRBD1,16,TGTGCTAGTGGTTTGGTACTGGGACAGGGAATCTATGGCTACACCTTC,CASGLVLGQGIYGYTF
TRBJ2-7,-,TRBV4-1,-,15,TGCGCCAGCAGCCAAGGCCTAAGCGGAACCTACGAGCAGTACTTC,CASSQGLSGTYEQYF
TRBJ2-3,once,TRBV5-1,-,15,TGCGCCAGCAGCAACGACGTGGGCGTCACAGATACGCAGTATTTT,CASSNDVGVTDTQYF
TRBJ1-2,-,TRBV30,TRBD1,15,TGTGCCTGGAGCCCGGGACAGCTAATTCTCTATGGCTACACCTTC,CAWSPGQLILYGYTF
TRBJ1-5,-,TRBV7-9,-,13,TGTGCCAGCAGCTTAGATCTGAATCAGCCCCAGCATTTT,CASSLDLNQPQHF
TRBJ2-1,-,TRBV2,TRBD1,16,TGTGCCAGCAGTGACTATGGGACAGCCTCCTACAATGAGCAGTTCTTC,CASSDYGTASYNEQFF
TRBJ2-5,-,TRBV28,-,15,TGTGCCAGCAGTTTACCGACTTCCCAACAAGAGACCCAGTACTTC,CASSLPTSQQETQYF
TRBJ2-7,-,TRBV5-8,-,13,TGTGCCAGCAGCTTTTCATCCGGCTACGAGCAGTACTTC,CASSFSSGYEQYF
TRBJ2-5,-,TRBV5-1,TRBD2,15,TGCGCCAGCAGCTTGGGGCTAGCGGGAGATGAGACCCAGTACTTC,CASSLGLAGDETQYF
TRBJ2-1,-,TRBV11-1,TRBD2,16,TGTGCCAGCAGCTTAGCGCCGGGAGGCCTCAACAATGAGCAGTTCTTC,CASSLAPGGLNNEQFF
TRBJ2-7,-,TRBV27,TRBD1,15,TGTGCCAGCAGTTTCACGGGACAGGGCGCCTACGAGCAGTACTTC,CASSFTGQGAYEQYF
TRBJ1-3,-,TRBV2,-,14,TGTGCCAGCAGATCTACCGTGCTCGGAAACACCATATATTTT,CASRSTVLGNTIYF
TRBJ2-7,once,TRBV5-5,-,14,TGTGCCAGCAGCTTGGGGTTCAGCTCCTACGAGCAGTACTTC,CASSLGFSSYEQYF
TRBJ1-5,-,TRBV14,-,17,TGTGCCAGCAGCCAAGATCAGTCGCAGGGGAAGGAGCAGCCCCAGCATTTT,CASSQDQSQGKEQPQHF
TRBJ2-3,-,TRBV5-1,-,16,TGCGCCAGCAGCCCGACCGGACACTTGAGCACAGATACGCAGTATTTT,CASSPTGHLSTDTQYF
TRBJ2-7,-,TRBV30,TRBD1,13,TGTGCCTGGAGAGACAGGGGGGACTACGAGCAGTACTTC,CAWRDRGDYEQYF
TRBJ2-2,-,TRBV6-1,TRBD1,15,TGTGCCAGCGGATCCGGGACAGGTTACACCGGGGAGCTGTTTTTT,CASGSGTGYTGELFF
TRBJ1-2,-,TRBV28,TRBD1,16,TGTGCCAGCAGTAGTGGACAGGAAAGTTTTATCTATGGCTACACCTTC,CASSSGQESFIYGYTF
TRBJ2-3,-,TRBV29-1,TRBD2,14,TGCAGCGGTAGGACTAGCGGGAGAACAGATACGCAGTATTTT,CSGRTSGRTDTQYF
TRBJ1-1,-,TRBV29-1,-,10,TGCAGCGTAAGGACTGGGGAAGCTTTCTTT,CSVRTGEAFF
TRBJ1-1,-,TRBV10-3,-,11,TGTGCCATCAAAACAGACACTGAAGCTTTCTTT,CAIKTDTEAFF
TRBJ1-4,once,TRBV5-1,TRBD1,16,TGCGCCAGCAGCTTGGTGCCCAGGGGGGCTAATGAAAAACTGTTTTTT,CASSLVPRGANEKLFF
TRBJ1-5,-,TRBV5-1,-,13,TGCGCCAGCAGCTTAAGCGCGGATCAGCCCCAGCATTTT,CASSLSADQPQHF
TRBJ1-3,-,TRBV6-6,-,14,TGTGCCAGCAGTTTATGGACATCTGGAAACACCATATATTTT,CASSLWTSGNTIYF
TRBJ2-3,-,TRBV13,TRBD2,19,TGTGCCAGCAGCCCCCAATGGTTTGGACTAGCGGGCCGCACAGATACGCAGTATTTT,CASSPQWFGLAGRTDTQYF
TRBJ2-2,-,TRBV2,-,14,TGTGCCAGCTTTATGGGGAGCAACACCGGGGAGCTGTTTTTT,CASFMGSNTGELFF
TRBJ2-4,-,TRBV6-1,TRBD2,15,TGTGCCAGCAGTGAACTCCCCTTGGGGACTAGCCTCGATCACTTC,CASSELPLGTSLDHF
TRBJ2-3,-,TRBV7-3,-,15,TGTGCCAGCAGCTTAATAGCTACTAGCACAGATACGCAGTATTTT,CASSLIATSTDTQYF
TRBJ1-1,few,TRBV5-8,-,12,TGTGCCAGCAGCTTGGCCAGGGGAGTAGCTTTCTTT,CASSLARGVAFF
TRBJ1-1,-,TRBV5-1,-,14,TGCGCCAGCAGCTCCGGGCCCCAGGGTGCGGAAGCTTTCTTT,CASSSGPQGAEAFF
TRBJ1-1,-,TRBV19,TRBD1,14,TGTGCCAGTAGTCTGGCAGGGGGCCCCACTGAAGCTTTCTTT,CASSLAGGPTEAFF
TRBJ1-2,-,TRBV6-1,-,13,TGTGCCAGCAGTGGAACAGCTAACTATGGCTACACCTTC,CASSGTANYGYTF
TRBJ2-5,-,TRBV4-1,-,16,TGCGCCAGCAGCCAACGTAAGGACCGGGGAAGAGAGACCCAGTACTTC,CASSQRKDRGRETQYF
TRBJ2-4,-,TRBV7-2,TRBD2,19,TGTGCCAGCAGCTTAGATGTGACTAGCGGGAGACTTTCCAAAAACATTCAGTACTTC,CASSLDVTSGRLSKNIQYF
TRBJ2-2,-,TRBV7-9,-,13,TGTGCCAGCAGTCTTGCGGGGCCCGGGGAGCTGTTTTTT,CASSLAGPGELFF
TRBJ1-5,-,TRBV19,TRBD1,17,TGTGCCAGTAGTAAATGGACAGGCGCCGATAGCAATCAGCCCCAGCATTTT,CASSKWTGADSNQPQHF
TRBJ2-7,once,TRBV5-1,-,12,TGCGCCAGCAGTTTGGTATTCGGCGAGCAGTACTTC,CASSLVFGEQYF
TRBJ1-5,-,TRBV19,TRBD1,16,TGTGCCAGTAGTACCCCCGGACAGGGGGCCAATCAGCCCCAGCATTTT,CASSTPGQGANQPQHF
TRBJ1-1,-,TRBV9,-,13,TGTGCCAGCAGCGACTACGGGAACACTGAAGCTTTCTTT,CASSDYGNTEAFF
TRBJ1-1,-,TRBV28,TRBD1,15,TGTGCCAGCAGCCCCTGGGACAGGGCGAACACTGAAGCTTTCTTT,CASSPWDRANTEAFF
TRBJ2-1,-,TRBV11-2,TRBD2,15,TGTGCCAGCAGATCCGGGACTAGCGGAGGCAATGAGCAGTTCTTC,CASRSGTSGGNEQFF
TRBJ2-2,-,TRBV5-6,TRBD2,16,TGTGCCAGCAGCTTCGGGCTAGCGGGAGGATCCGGGGAGCTGTTTTTT,CASSFGLAGGSGELFF